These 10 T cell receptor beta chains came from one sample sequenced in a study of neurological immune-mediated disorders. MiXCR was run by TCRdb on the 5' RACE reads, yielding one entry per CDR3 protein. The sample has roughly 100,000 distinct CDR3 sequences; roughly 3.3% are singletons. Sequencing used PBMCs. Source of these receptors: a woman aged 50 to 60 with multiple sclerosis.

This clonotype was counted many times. The CDR3 DNA reads TGTGCCAGCAGCCTTTACAGGGGTGAAAAACTGTTTTTT. It translates to CASSLYRGEKLFF. This chain links TRBV12-3 or TRBV12-4 with TRBJ1-4; 7 nucleotides line up with TRBD1. The CDR3 length is 13 residues. V shed 6 bases and J 7 bases; nucleotides not matched to a gene: 5.

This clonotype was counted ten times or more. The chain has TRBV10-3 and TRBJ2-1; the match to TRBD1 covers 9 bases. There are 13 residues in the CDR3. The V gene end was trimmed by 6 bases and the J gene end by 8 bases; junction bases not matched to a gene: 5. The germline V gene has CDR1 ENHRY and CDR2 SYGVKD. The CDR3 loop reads CAIRDRGIDEQFF. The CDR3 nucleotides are TGTGCCATCAGGGACAGGGGCATCGATGAGCAGTTCTTC.

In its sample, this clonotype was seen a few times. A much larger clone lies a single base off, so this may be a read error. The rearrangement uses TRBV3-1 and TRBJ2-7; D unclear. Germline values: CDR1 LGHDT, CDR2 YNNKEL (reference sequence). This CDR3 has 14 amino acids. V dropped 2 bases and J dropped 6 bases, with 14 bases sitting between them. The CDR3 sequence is CASSQWTRSGEQYF. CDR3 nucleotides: TGTGCCAGCAGCCAATGGACGCGCTCTGGCGAGCAGTACTTC.

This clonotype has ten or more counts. CDR3 protein: CASSYSAGELFF. Here the CDR3 DNA reads TGTGCCAGCAGTTACTCTGCCGGGGAGCTGTTTTTT. J is TRBJ2-2 and V is TRBV6-6, with D unresolved. Germline lookup yields CDR1 MNHNY and CDR2 SVGAGI (reference sequence). The CDR3 consists of 12 residues. V was trimmed by 0 bases and J by 6 bases, leaving 2 bases between them.

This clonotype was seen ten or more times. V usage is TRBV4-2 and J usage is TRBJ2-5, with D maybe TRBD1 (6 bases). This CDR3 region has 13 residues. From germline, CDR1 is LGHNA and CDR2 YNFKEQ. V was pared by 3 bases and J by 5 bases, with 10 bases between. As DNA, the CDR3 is TGTGCCAGCAGCCATGGACAGCTCGAGACCCAGTACTTC. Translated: CASSHGQLETQYF.

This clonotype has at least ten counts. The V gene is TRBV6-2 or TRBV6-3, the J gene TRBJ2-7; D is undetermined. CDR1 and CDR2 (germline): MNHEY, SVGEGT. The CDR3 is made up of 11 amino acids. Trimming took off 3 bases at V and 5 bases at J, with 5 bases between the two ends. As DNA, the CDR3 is TGTGCCAGCAGTTATAACAACGAGCAGTACTTC. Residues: CASSYNNEQYF.

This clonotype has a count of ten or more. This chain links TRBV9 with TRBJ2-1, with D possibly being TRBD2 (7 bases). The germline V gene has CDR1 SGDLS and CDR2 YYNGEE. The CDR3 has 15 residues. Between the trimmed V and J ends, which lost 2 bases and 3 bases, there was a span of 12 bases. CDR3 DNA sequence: TGTGCCAGCAGCGTGGGGGGGCTCCACTACAATGAGCAGTTCTTC. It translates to CASSVGGLHYNEQFF.

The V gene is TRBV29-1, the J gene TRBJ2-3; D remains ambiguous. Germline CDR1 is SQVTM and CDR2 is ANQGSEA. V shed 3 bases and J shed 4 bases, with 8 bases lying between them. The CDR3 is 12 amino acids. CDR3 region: CSVEPGSDTQYF. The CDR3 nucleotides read TGCAGCGTTGAGCCAGGATCAGATACGCAGTATTTT.

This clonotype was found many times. CDR3: CAISDPGTREYNEQFF. CDR3 coding DNA: TGTGCCATCAGTGATCCCGGGACTAGAGAGTACAATGAGCAGTTCTTC. The V and J genes are TRBV10-3 and TRBJ2-1; 8 positions match TRBD2. This CDR3 spans 16 amino acids. Germline V gene data show CDR1 as ENHRY and CDR2 as SYGVKD. The V gene end was trimmed by 3 bases and the J gene end by 4 bases; junction bases not matched to a gene: 8.

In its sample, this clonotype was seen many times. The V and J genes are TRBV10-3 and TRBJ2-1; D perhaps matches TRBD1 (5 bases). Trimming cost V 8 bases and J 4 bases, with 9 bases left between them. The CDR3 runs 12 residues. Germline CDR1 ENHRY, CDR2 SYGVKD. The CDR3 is CAIGHTYNEQFF. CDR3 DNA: TGTGCCATCGGACATACTTACAATGAGCAGTTCTTC.